The text below deals with one TCR beta chain. What it binds is not known. These data come from a study of T-cell memory formation after mild COVID-19. Study at large: Clusters of TCRs were largely donor specific. Study-wide results and limits: Day 15 to 85 contractors were CD4/CD8 balanced; later expanders leaned CD4+. Day 37-peaking second-wave clones had unconfirmed SARS-CoV-2 specificity. Of the contracting clones, CD4+ ones lay mainly in CM and EM, and CD8+ ones in EMRA.

V lost 3 bases, J lost 4 bases, and 2 bases stayed unmatched. The CDR3 covers 15 residues. Germline lookup yields CDR1 SGHRS and CDR2 YFSETQ. TCRdb reprocessed the 5' RACE reads with MiXCR, giving one entry per CDR3 protein. The sample records about 350,000 distinct CDR3 sequences, about an eighth being singletons. The genes are TRBV5-1 and TRBJ2-2, with 11 nucleotides matching TRBD2. The sequence derives from a man aged 18 to 35 who had mild COVID-19 (a few samples of this study predate the infection). Cell type and time point are not known. The sample taken for sequencing was PBMCs or a T cell subset sorted from them (not recorded which). As DNA, the CDR3 is TGCGCCAGCAGCTGGGGGACTAGCGGCACCGGGGAGCTGTTTTTT. Translated: CASSWGTSGTGELFF.